This T cell receptor beta chain was sequenced during a study of control samples from healthy donors and cancer patients. V shed 2 bases and J shed 2 bases, with 9 bases lying between them. The germline CDR1 and CDR2 sequences are GTSNPN and SVGIG (reference sequence). The CDR3 sequence is 13 residues long. The data were produced by immunoSEQ multiplex PCR, yet TCRdb's version contains in-frame clones alone and is incomplete. The sample records more than 100,000 clones, roughly 90% being singletons. Material for sequencing was PBMCs. This chain joins TRBV30 and TRBJ2-5; D remains ambiguous. The clonotype was recovered from a man between 50 and 59 years old with head and neck cancer. CDR3 sequence reads: CAWSTDIQETQYF. DNA of the CDR3: TGTGCCTGGAGTACAGACATACAAGAGACCCAGTACTTC. The full variable domain, rest sourced from reference TRBV30 and TRBJ2-5, is SQTIHQWPATLVQPVGSPLSLECTVEGTSNPNLYWYRQAAGRGLQLLFYSVGIGQISSEVPQNLSASRPQDRQFILSSKKLLLSDSGFYLCAWSTDIQETQYFGPGTRLLVL.